The text below deals with one T cell receptor beta chain. Its specific antigen is unknown. The record has no base qualities; no much larger clone is one base away. Ficoll-Paque density gradient centrifugation was the method used to isolate PBMCs. Instrument used: Illumina NovaSeq 6000. Using 5'RACE with constant-segment primers, TCRalpha and TCRbeta cDNA libraries were constructed, with sample barcodes and unique molecular identifiers added in the process. RNA was extracted from every sample with Trizol reagent. The libraries were amplified in two PCR steps, and the second step added a second sample barcode and Illumina TruSeq adapters. Libraries were sequenced on an Illumina NovaSeq with 2 x 150 bp paired-end reads. The study's processing was this. The reads were demultiplexed and collapsed into UMI-guided consensus sequences using migec v1.2.7. Using mixcr v2.1.11, UMI consensuses were aligned to TRA and TRB V and J templates and then assembled into clonotypes. Expanded or contracted clonotypes were those called significant by both edgeR and NoisET, with noise models trained on biological replicates. For edgeR calls, a false discovery rate-adjusted p below 0.01 and a log2 fold-change threshold of 1 were applied. As an exploratory analysis of dynamics, max-normalized trajectories of the 1000 most abundant clonotypes were examined by PCA with hierarchical clustering. The CD4 or CD8 phenotype of responding clones was assigned using the separately sequenced CD4+ and CD8+ repertoires. TCRdb ran its own pipeline on the public reads, namely fastp trimming at Q25 and MiXCR clone calling, and kept in-frame beta chains. Each entry merges the rows of one CDR3 protein and shows their most common DNA and genes. The V and J calls come from TCRdb's annotation, not from the publication. This sample has approximately 300,000 distinct CDR3 sequences in its table, and less than 20% of those were observed once. Of the sample, around 22% is held by the ten largest clones.

The CDR3 starts with the cysteine, ends with the phenylalanine, and has 16 residues. The kept DNA is CDR3 alone, 48 bases in frame from the first base. Unmatched junction bases come to 10, with V trimmed by 0 bases and J by 6 bases. From the germline V gene, CDR1 is SGHRS and CDR2 is YFSETQ. This entry is derived from a study of T-cell memory formation after mild COVID-19 (dated by TCRdb to 2020 to 2022). Describing the broader study: Most TCR sequence clusters were specific to one of the two donors. In a couple of donors, T-cell clones that expanded and contracted after mild COVID-19 were tracked by sequencing TCRalpha and TCRbeta repertoires over time. Two young, previously healthy adult volunteers, one female and one male, were included in the cohort.

Results and caveats for the whole study, not just this receptor: Contracting CD4+ clones were located mainly in the CM and EM memory subsets, whereas CD8+ clones were found to be enriched in EMRA. The second-wave clones that peaked on day 37 were not confirmed to be SARS-CoV-2 specific. Only two mild cases were covered by the study, and larger cohorts that include severe cases with pre-infection samples were considered necessary. Clones contracting from day 15 to 85 had balanced CD4/CD8 phenotypes, while a second wave expanding from day 15 to 37 was biased towards CD4+. Some responding clones were detected in pre-infection memory, which suggested that pre-existing cross-reactive memory T cells had joined the SARS-CoV-2 response.

The sequenced sample was PBMCs or a T cell subset sorted from them (not recorded which). The sequence came from a man younger than 30 who had mild COVID-19 (a few samples of this study predate the infection). The sample titles of this study are shuffled in the database, so cell type and time point are left out; the donor was told from shared clones. The rearranged chain carries TRBV5-1 and TRBJ2-3; 7 junctional bases match TRBD2. The nucleotides read TGCGCCAGCAGCTTGGCCTCTGGGGGGGAATTGGATACGCAGTATTTT. Translated, this gives CASSLASGGELDTQYF.